This T cell receptor (beta chain) appears in the sequencing data of a study of identical twins (dated by TCRdb to 2016 to 2017). In the study overall: To test whether fetal clonotypes persist, this study deep-sequenced TCR alpha and beta repertoires from monozygotic twins, from unrelated adults of various ages, and from cord blood. Replicate twin experiments were performed at different times using different library preparation protocols to rule out contamination.

Only healthy Caucasian donors were included. The researchers also sequenced three unrelated adults who were not twins: a male aged 18 to 30, a male aged 50 to 59, and a female aged 50 to 59. Using Miltenyi CD45RO+ enrichment and human naive T-cell isolation kits, memory (CD45RO+) and naive T cells were isolated from PBMC. The receptor library was made with 5' RACE. Sequencing was performed on an Illumina HiSeq 2000. A universal primer binding site was introduced by template switching, and a unique molecular identifier was present in the final cDNA, enabling accurate counting of TCR cDNA molecules. Specific primers in the conserved constant-segment region were used to synthesize first-strand cDNA for TCR alpha and beta chains. To control for contamination, every cDNA library was double barcoded, receiving both a SMART-Mk sample barcode and Illumina barcodes. TruSeq adapter sequences along with Illumina sample barcodes were introduced in two successive PCR steps. Sequencing of the TCR alpha and beta cDNA libraries was done on the Illumina HiSeq platform using custom primers. On the authors' methods: Raw reads were processed with MiGEC to extract unique molecular identifiers, and MiXCR was used to determine CDR3 positions. For each individual, recombination models were inferred using an EM algorithm with the repgenHMM and IGoR tools. The tcR package in R was used for shared clonotype analysis, with sharing normalized by the product of cloneset sizes. To study raw recombination free of thymic and clonal selection effects, out-of-frame nonproductive sequences were analyzed. TCRdb reanalyzed the raw reads on its own, using fastp at Q25 for trimming and MiXCR for clone calling, and kept in-frame beta chains. Here each entry gathers all rows of one CDR3 protein and keeps the most common genes and DNA. The V and J calls were determined by TCRdb, not by the authors. Across this sample there are a few hundred thousand distinct CDR3 sequences, with about 9% seen only once. The ten largest clonotypes hold roughly 9% of the sample.

This clonotype was seen repeatedly, ten times or more. The antigen it recognizes is unknown. Base-call qualities are not available, and no considerably larger clone is one nucleotide away. V gives up 2 bases and J gives up 6 bases, and the segment between their germline ends measures 7 bases. CDR1 and CDR2 were assigned from the germline V gene (reference sequence) as SEHNR and FQNEAQ. Its CDR3 holds 13 amino acids, cysteine through phenylalanine. The retained sequence is limited to the CDR3, 39 bases, with the frame set at the first base. General findings and caveats noted by the study authors: Recombination models systematically underestimated out-of-frame TCR alpha sharing in monozygotic twins but agreed with sharing between unrelated individuals. Because the same donors could not be followed over many years, the conclusions depended on cross-sectional statistical analysis. Abundant cord blood beta clonotypes carried fewer insertions; young adult naive repertoires showed a weaker similar trend, while memory repertoires showed none. Invariant T cells such as MAIT and iNKT could partly confound zero-insertion analyses, though diverse VJ usage argued against this for most clonotypes. Excess twin sharing in beta out-of-frame sequences was weaker because fewer shared sequences lowered the signal-to-noise ratio. Compared with coincidental sharing between unrelated individuals, out-of-frame TCR alpha sequences shared between twins had an excess of sequences with low generation probability.

The chain is assembled from TRBV7-9 and TRBJ2-2; the D gene remains uncertain. This clonotype was obtained from a woman in her fifties or sixties in good health. The sample was naive T cells sorted from blood. Reading the label with the study, this specimen's cell subset or site is: cells isolated with a human naive T-cell isolation kit. This receptor has the CDR3 CASSLRESGELFF. The nucleotides are TGTGCCAGCAGCTTAAGAGAGTCCGGGGAGCTGTTTTTT. The reference TRBV7-9 and TRBJ2-2 proteins fill in what lies around the CDR3, so the full variable domain reads DTGVSQNPRHKITKRGQNVTFRCDPISEHNRLYWYRQTLGQGPEFLTYFQNEAQLEKSRLLSDRFSAERPKGSFSTLEIQRTEQGDSAMYLCASSLRESGELFFGEGSRLTVL.